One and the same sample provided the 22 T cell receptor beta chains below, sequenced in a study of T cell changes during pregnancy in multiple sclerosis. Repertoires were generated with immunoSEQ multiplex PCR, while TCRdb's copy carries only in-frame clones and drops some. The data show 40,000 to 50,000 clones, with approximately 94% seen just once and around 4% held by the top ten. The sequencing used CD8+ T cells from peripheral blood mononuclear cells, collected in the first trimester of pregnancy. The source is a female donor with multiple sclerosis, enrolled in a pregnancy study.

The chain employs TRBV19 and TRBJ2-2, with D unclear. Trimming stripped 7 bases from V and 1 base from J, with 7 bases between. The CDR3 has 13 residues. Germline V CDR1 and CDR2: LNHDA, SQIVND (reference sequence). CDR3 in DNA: TGTGCCAGTAAAGGCGGGAACACCGGGGAGCTGTTTTTT. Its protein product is CASKGGNTGELFF. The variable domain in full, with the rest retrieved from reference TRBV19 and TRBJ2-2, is DGGITQSPKYLFRKEGQNVTLSCEQNLNHDAMYWYRQDPGQGLRLIYYSQIVNDFQKGDIAEGYSVSREKKESFPLTVTSAQKNPTAFYLCASKGGNTGELFFGEGSRLTVL.

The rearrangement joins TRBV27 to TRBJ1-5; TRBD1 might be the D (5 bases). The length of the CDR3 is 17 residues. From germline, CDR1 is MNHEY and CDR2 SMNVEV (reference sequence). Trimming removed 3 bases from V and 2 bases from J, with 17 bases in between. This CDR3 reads CASSLNGGGYGNQPQHF. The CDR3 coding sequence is TGTGCCAGCAGTTTGAACGGGGGGGGGTATGGCAATCAGCCCCAGCATTTT.

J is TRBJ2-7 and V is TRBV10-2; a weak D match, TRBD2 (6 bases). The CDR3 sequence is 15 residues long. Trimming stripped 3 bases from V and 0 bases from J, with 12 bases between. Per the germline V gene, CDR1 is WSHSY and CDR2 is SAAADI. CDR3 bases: TGCGCCAGCAGTGAAGAGGCCGGGAGCTCCTACGAGCAGTACTTC. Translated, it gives CASSEEAGSSYEQYF.

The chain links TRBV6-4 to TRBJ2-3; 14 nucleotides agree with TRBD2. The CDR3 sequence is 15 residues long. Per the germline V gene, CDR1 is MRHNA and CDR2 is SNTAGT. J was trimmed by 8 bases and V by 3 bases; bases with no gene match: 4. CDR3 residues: CASSDGLAGGSTQYF. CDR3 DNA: TGTGCCAGCAGTGATGGACTAGCGGGAGGAAGTACGCAGTATTTT.

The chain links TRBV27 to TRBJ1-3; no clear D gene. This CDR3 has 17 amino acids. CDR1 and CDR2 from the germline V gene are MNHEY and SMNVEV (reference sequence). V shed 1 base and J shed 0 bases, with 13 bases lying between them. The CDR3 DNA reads TGTGCCAGCAGTTTATATCCCTTTGCGGGCTCTGGAAACACCATATATTTT. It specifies CASSLYPFAGSGNTIYF.

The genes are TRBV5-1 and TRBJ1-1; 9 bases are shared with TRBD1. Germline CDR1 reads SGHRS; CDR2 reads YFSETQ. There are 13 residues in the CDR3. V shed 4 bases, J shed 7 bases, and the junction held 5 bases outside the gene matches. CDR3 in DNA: TGCGCCAGCAGCATCGGACAGGGGCTTGAAGCTTTCTTT. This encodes CASSIGQGLEAFF.

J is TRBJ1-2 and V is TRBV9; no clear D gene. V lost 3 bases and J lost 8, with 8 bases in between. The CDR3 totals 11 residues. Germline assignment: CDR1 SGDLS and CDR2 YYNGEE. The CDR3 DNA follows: TGTGCCAGCAGCGAAGGAGACGGCTACACCTTC. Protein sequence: CASSEGDGYTF.

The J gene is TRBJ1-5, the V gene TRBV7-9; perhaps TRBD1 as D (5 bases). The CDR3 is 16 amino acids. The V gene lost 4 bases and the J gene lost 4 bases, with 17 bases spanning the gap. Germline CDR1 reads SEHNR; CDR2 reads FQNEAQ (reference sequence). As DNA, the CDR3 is TGTGCCAGCAGCTCCGAACCGGTGGGGGGAAATCAGCCCCAGCATTTT. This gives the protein CASSSEPVGGNQPQHF.

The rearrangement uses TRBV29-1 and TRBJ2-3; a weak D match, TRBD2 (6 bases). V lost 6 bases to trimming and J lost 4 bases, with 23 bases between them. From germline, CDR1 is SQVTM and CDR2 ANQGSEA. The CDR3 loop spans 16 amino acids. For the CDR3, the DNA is TGCAGCGTCGTTCTCCGGGACTTAGACGCCCCAGATACGCAGTATTTT. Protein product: CSVVLRDLDAPDTQYF.

CDR3 coding DNA: TGTGCCAGCAGCTCGTTCCCCGGGACAGGGCTCAAAGAGCAGTTCTTC. Its protein is CASSSFPGTGLKEQFF. V and J are TRBV21-1 and TRBJ2-1; the table calls TRBD1, which could not be checked here. TRBV21-1 is labeled a pseudogene. The CDR3 length is 16 residues.

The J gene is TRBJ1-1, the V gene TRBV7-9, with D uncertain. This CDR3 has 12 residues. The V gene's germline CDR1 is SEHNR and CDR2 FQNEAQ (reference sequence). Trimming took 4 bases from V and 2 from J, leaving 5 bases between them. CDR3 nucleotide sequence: TGTGCCAGCAGCTCCCAAAACACTGAAGCTTTCTTT. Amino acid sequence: CASSSQNTEAFF. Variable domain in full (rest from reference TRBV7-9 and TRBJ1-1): DTGVSQNPRHKITKRGQNVTFRCDPISEHNRLYWYRQTLGQGPEFLTYFQNEAQLEKSRLLSDRFSAERPKGSFSTLEIQRTEQGDSAMYLCASSSQNTEAFFGQGTRLTVV.

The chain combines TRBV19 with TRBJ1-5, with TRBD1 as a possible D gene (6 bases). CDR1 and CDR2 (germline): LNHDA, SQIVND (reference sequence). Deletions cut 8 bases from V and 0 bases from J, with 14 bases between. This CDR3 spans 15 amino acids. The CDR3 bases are TGTGCCAGTCAGGGGACGTTTTATAGCAATCAGCCCCAGCATTTT. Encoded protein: CASQGTFYSNQPQHF. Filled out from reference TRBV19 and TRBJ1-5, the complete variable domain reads DGGITQSPKYLFRKEGQNVTLSCEQNLNHDAMYWYRQDPGQGLRLIYYSQIVNDFQKGDIAEGYSVSREKKESFPLTVTSAQKNPTAFYLCASQGTFYSNQPQHFGDGTRLSIL.

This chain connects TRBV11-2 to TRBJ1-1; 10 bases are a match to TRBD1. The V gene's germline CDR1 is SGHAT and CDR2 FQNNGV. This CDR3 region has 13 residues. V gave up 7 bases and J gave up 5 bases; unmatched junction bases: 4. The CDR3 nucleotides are TGTGCCAGCATGGACAGGGGGGGAACTGAAGCTTTCTTT. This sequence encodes CASMDRGGTEAFF. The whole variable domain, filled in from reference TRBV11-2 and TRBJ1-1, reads EAGVAQSPRYKIIEKRQSVAFWCNPISGHATLYWYQQILGQGPKLLIQFQNNGVVDDSQLPKDRFSAERLKGVDSTLKIQPAKLEDSAVYLCASMDRGGTEAFFGQGTRLTVV.

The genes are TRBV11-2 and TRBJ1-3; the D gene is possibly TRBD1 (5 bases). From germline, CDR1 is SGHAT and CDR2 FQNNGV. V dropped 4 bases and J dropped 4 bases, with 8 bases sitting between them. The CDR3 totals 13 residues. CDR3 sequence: CASSSDIGNTIYF. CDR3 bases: TGTGCCAGCAGCTCGGACATAGGAAACACCATATATTTT.

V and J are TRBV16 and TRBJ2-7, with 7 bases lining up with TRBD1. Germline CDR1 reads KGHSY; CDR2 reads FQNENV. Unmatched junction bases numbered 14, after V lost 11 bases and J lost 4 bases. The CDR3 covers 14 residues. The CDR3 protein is CASRQTGALYEQYF. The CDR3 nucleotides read TGTGCCTCCAGGCAAACAGGGGCCTTATACGAGCAGTACTTC.

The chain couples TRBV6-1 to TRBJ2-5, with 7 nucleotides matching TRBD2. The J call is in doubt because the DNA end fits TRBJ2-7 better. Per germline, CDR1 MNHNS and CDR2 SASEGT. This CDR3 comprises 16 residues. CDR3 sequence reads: CASSAEATSRTYEQYF. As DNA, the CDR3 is TGTGCCAGCAGTGCTGAAGCGACTAGCAGGACCTACGAGCAGTACTTC.

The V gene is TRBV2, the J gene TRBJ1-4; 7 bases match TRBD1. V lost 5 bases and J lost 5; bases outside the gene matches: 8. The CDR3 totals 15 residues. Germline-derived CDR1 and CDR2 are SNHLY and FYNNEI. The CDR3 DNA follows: TGTGCCAGCAGTTCCCCCGGGACAGAGAATGAAAAACTGTTTTTT. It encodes CASSSPGTENEKLFF.

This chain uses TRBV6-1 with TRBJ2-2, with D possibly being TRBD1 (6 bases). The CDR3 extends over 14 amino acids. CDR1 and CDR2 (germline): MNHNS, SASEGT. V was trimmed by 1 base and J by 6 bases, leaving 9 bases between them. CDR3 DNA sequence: TGTGCCAGCAGTGAAGACAGGGACCCCGGGGAGCTGTTTTTT. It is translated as CASSEDRDPGELFF.

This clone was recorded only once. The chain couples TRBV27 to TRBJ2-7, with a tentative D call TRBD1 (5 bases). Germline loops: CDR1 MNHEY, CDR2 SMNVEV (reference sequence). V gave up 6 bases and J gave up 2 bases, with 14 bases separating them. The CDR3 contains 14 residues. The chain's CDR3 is CASSNFLGAYEQYF. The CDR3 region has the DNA TGTGCCAGCAGCAATTTTCTAGGGGCCTACGAGCAGTACTTC.

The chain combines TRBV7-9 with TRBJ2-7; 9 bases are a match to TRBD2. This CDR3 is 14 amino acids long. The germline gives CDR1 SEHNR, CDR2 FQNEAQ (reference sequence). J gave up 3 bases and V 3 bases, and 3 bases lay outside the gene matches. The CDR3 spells CASSLTSGYYEQYF. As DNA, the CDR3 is TGTGCCAGCAGCTTGACTAGCGGTTACTACGAGCAGTACTTC.

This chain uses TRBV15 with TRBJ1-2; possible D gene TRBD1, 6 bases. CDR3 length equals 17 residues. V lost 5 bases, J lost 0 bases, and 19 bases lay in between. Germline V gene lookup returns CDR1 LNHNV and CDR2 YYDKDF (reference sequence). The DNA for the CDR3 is TGTGCCACCAGCTCCCACCACAGGGACATTCCTAACTATGGCTACACCTTC. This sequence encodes CATSSHHRDIPNYGYTF.

CDR3 sequence: CASSPPGYNEQFF. In DNA form, the CDR3 reads TGTGCCAGCAGCCCCCCGGGCTACAATGAGCAGTTCTTC. The rearrangement uses TRBV5-5 and TRBJ2-1; D is undetermined. This CDR3 is built from 13 residues. Germline assignment: CDR1 SGHKS and CDR2 YYEKEE (reference sequence). Trimming pared 4 bases from V and 3 bases from J, leaving 8 bases between.